This T cell receptor (beta chain) appears in the sequencing data of a study of CXCR3-negative and CXCR3-positive naive CD8 T cells. The study's findings and limits: TRB CDR3 hydrophobicity was greater in CXCR3-positive naive cells than in CXCR3-negative naive cells. Unlike memory cells, which differed, naive CXCR3-negative and CXCR3-positive cells had similar TRBV-TRBJ usage. Surface CD5 matched across naive subsets, and TRB CDR3 properties served to infer TCR strength.

Sorting yielded triplicates of about 300,000 cells for each CD8+ T cell subset. Germline CDR1 is SGHDN and CDR2 is FVKESK. This CDR3 spans 15 amino acids. On this clonotype: What it recognizes is unknown.

UMI-labeled 5' RACE TRB cDNA libraries were prepared from the cells. TCRdb processed the 5' RACE reads again and assigns one entry to each CDR3 protein, with no DNA. The ten most abundant clones cover 0.53% of a sample with roughly 61,000 distinct CDR3 sequences. Sequencing was carried out using naive CXCR3+ CD8+ T cells from blood. This sample's subset: CD45RO-CCR7+CD27+CD95- naive CD8+ T cells expressing CXCR3 (TNR3+). The V and J genes are TRBV14 and TRBJ2-3; there is no DNA to check the TCRdb D call of TRBD1. The source is a human donor in good health. Some clones in this sample may be carry-over from other donors' samples. CDR3 loop: CASSQPPAVRITQYF. Drawing the rest from reference TRBV14 and TRBJ2-3, the complete variable domain is EAGVTQFPSHSVIEKGQTVTLRCDPISGHDNLYWYRRVMGKEIKFLLHFVKESKQDESGMPNNRFLAERTGGTYSTLKVQPAELEDSGVYFCASSQPPAVRITQYFGPGTRLTVL.